This T cell receptor (beta chain) appears in the sequencing data of a study of T-cell memory formation after mild COVID-19. Study-wide context: Largely, TCR clusters stayed within a single donor.

Study conclusions and caveats: Clones that contracted from day 15 to 85 had balanced CD4/CD8; later expanders were CD4+ biased. Pre-infection memory contained some responding clones, which suggested that cross-reactive memory had joined.

The CDR3 consists of 13 residues. From germline, CDR1 is SEHNR and CDR2 FQNEAQ (reference sequence). The V end lost 3 bases, the J end lost 5 bases, and 8 bases lay between the germline ends. As for this clonotype: Its antigen remains unknown.

TCRdb re-analysed the 5' RACE reads in MiXCR, keeping a single row per CDR3 protein. The table shows around 80,000 distinct CDR3 sequences, with 9.5% to 15% occurring only once. The receptor was derived from a man aged 18 to 30 who had mild COVID-19 (a few samples of this study predate the infection). Cell type and time point are not known. The rearrangement uses TRBV7-9 and TRBJ1-3; TRBD1 might be the D (6 bases). The source material was PBMCs or a T cell subset sorted from them (not recorded which). The CDR3 nucleotides read TGTGCCAGCAGCTTGGGACATCGAAACACCATATATTTT. It encodes CASSLGHRNTIYF.